A single sample gave rise to the 21 T cell receptor beta chains below, sequenced in a study of T-cell reconstitution after alpha-beta-depleted transplantation in children. Unique molecular identifiers were used in preparing the TCRbeta library. MiXCR, applied by TCRdb to the PCR reads, yields one record per CDR3 protein. This sample yields about half a million distinct CDR3 sequences, of which around an eighth are seen a single time; over 5.5% belongs to the top ten. The sequenced sample was PBMCs from the stem cell graft donor, obtained from the stem cell graft. These receptors were taken from a human donor who donated a stem cell graft to a child with combined immunodeficiency.

In this sample, this clonotype turned up many times. The chain uses TRBV25-1 and TRBJ2-1, with D unresolved. The germline CDR1 and CDR2 sequences are MGHDK and SYGVNS. The CDR3 totals 14 residues. Trimming stripped 4 bases from V and 3 bases from J, with 10 bases between. Here the CDR3 DNA reads TGTGCCAGCAGTGTGGCCAGCCTCTACAATGAGCAGTTCTTC. This gives the protein CASSVASLYNEQFF.

This clonotype was seen ten or more times. CDR3 loop: CASRGNNEQFF. CDR3 DNA: TGTGCCAGCAGGGGAAACAATGAGCAGTTCTTC. This chain uses TRBV25-1 with TRBJ2-1; D not resolved. Trimming pared 6 bases from V and 5 bases from J, leaving 5 bases between. CDR3 length: 11 residues. CDR1 is MGHDK and CDR2 is SYGVNS in the germline V gene. Drawing the rest from reference TRBV25-1 and TRBJ2-1, the complete variable domain is EADIYQTPRYLVIGTGKKITLECSQTMGHDKMYWYQQDPGMELHLIHYSYGVNSTEKGDLSSESTVSRIRTEHFPLTLESARPSHTSQYLCASRGNNEQFFGPGTRLTVL.

This clonotype was found a few times. Here the CDR3 reads CAWSVGGQGQETQYF. In DNA, the CDR3 is TGTGCCTGGAGTGTAGGGGGACAGGGGCAGGAGACCCAGTACTTC. The chain couples TRBV30 to TRBJ2-5, with 10 nucleotides matching TRBD1. The CDR3 is made up of 15 amino acids. Trimming cost V 0 bases and J 5 bases; bases outside gene matches: 6. Germline CDR1 GTSNPN, CDR2 SVGIG (reference sequence). Looking up the rest from reference TRBV30 and TRBJ2-5 gives the full variable domain: SQTIHQWPATLVQPVGSPLSLECTVEGTSNPNLYWYRQAAGRGLQLLFYSVGIGQISSEVPQNLSASRPQDRQFILSSKKLLLSDSGFYLCAWSVGGQGQETQYFGPGTRLLVL.

This chain uses TRBV28 with TRBJ2-3, with 13 positions matching TRBD2. Germline V gene lookup returns CDR1 MDHEN and CDR2 SYDVKM. Trimming took 4 bases from V and 0 from J; bases not matched to a gene: 13. This CDR3 is 20 amino acids long. Here the CDR3 DNA reads TGTGCCAGCAGTTATTTTACTAGCGGGAGGGCCCGGAAAAGCACAGATACGCAGTATTTT. Encoded protein: CASSYFTSGRARKSTDTQYF.

The rearrangement joins TRBV7-3 to TRBJ2-1; 9 positions agree with TRBD2. V was pared by 2 bases and J by 6 bases, with 5 bases of the junction left unmatched. Germline CDR1 is SGHTA and CDR2 is FQGTGA. The CDR3 spans 15 residues. CDR3 protein: CASSLGRGGLNEQFF. For the CDR3, the DNA is TGTGCCAGCAGCTTAGGGCGGGGGGGCCTCAATGAGCAGTTCTTC. Based on the CDR3 plus reference TRBV7-3 and TRBJ2-1, the full variable domain is GAGVSQTPSNKVTEKGKYVELRCDPISGHTALYWYRQSLGQGPEFLIYFQGTGAADDSGLPNDRFFAVRPEGSVSTLKIQRTERGDSAVYLCASSLGRGGLNEQFFGPGTRLTVL.

The gene calls are TRBV5-1 and TRBJ2-4; D unresolved. Trimming pared 4 bases from V and 5 bases from J, leaving 10 bases between. From germline, CDR1 is SGHRS and CDR2 YFSETQ. This CDR3 is 13 amino acids long. CDR3 region: CASSLNKENIQYF. The CDR3, as DNA: TGCGCCAGCAGCCTAAACAAGGAAAACATTCAGTACTTC.

This clonotype was seen only a few times. The chain links TRBV11-3 to TRBJ2-1; 16 bases agree with TRBD2. CDR3 size: 15 residues. Germline V gene data show CDR1 as SGHNT and CDR2 as YENEEA. Losses at the gene ends were 4 bases for V and 14 bases for J; bases not matched to a gene: 8. CDR3 DNA sequence: TGTGCCAGCAGCTGGTCGGGACTAGCGGGGGGGAAAGAGTTCTTC. Translated: CASSWSGLAGGKEFF.

The chain combines TRBV25-1 with TRBJ1-1; D unclear. The V gene's germline CDR1 is MGHDK and CDR2 SYGVNS. V was clipped by 4 bases and J by 0 bases, with 12 bases between them. The CDR3 contains 15 residues. The CDR3, as DNA: TGTGCCAGCAGTGGCCTCCGGGGTATGAACACTGAAGCTTTCTTT. It specifies CASSGLRGMNTEAFF.

With regard to this clonotype: A read error may explain this, as a much larger clone is one base away. In DNA form, the CDR3 reads TGCAGTGCACGACTAGTGGATGAGCAGATCTTC. This encodes CSARLVDEQIF. The genes are TRBV20-1 and TRBJ2-1; D is perhaps TRBD2 (6 bases). The CDR3 consists of 11 residues. Germline CDR1 is DFQATT and CDR2 is SNEGSKA (reference sequence).

The table lists this clonotype with many counts. V is TRBV27 and J is TRBJ2-7; D perhaps matches TRBD2 (6 bases). V lost 8 bases and J lost 0, with 20 bases in between. CDR1 MNHEY and CDR2 SMNVEV come from the germline V gene (reference sequence). This CDR3 spans 16 amino acids. The CDR3 DNA sequence: TGTGCCAGCCCTGGGCGGCGGGACCCGAGCTCCTACGAGCAGTACTTC. Protein product: CASPGRRDPSSYEQYF.

The chain is built from TRBV6-5 and TRBJ2-3; D is uncertain. The CDR3 has 17 amino acids. The germline gives CDR1 MNHEY, CDR2 SVGAGI. V lost 0 bases and J lost 2, with 15 bases in between. The CDR3 loop reads CASSYSMPAEYTDTQYF. The CDR3 bases are TGTGCCAGCAGTTACTCGATGCCGGCGGAATACACAGATACGCAGTATTTT.

This clonotype was found a few times. V is TRBV20-1 and J is TRBJ2-2, with D unresolved. The V end was cut by 3 bases, the J end by 6 bases, with 23 bases between. Germline-derived CDR1 and CDR2 are DFQATT and SNEGSKA (reference sequence). The CDR3 is 17 amino acids. The CDR3 DNA follows: TGCAGTGCTAGTGAACCTAGAGGCACCTCGTCGGCCGGGGAGCTGTTTTTT. Translation: CSASEPRGTSSAGELFF.

This clonotype has a handful of counts. The rearrangement joins TRBV12-3 or TRBV12-4 to TRBJ1-1, with D perhaps TRBD1 (5 bases). CDR3 length: 14 amino acids. The V gene lost 6 bases and the J gene lost 7 bases, with 18 bases spanning the gap. The CDR3 region is CASSHTGLKNEAFF. CDR3 DNA sequence: TGTGCCAGCAGCCATACAGGACTTAAGAATGAAGCTTTCTTT.

This clonotype was counted ten times or more. The chain is built from TRBV5-1 and TRBJ2-3; TRBD2 aligns across 14 bases. The junction had 7 bases not matched to a gene; V was cut back by 3 bases and J by 4 bases. From germline, CDR1 is SGHRS and CDR2 YFSETQ. The length of the CDR3 is 17 residues. The CDR3 DNA reads TGCGCCAGCAGCTCGACTAGCGGGGGGGCCGTGGCAGATACGCAGTATTTT. Translating gives CASSSTSGGAVADTQYF.

The chain has TRBV27 and TRBJ2-3; 11 nucleotides match TRBD2. The V gene end was trimmed by 6 bases and the J gene end by 4 bases; junction bases not matched to a gene: 6. Germline assignment: CDR1 MNHEY and CDR2 SMNVEV (reference sequence). The CDR3 length is 15 residues. This CDR3 is CASSIAGGPPDTQYF. The CDR3 DNA reads TGTGCCAGCAGCATAGCGGGGGGGCCGCCAGATACGCAGTATTTT.

The CDR3 loop reads CASRGGRDVTDTQYF. The CDR3 DNA sequence: TGCGCCAGCAGGGGGGGCAGGGACGTCACAGATACGCAGTATTTT. The rearrangement links TRBV4-1 to TRBJ2-3; D might be TRBD1 or TRBD2, each matching 6 bases. The germline V gene has CDR1 MGHRA and CDR2 YSYEKL. The CDR3 is 15 amino acids. V lost 6 bases and J 2 bases, leaving 15 bases between the germline ends.

This clonotype was counted ten times or more. This chain uses TRBV30 with TRBJ2-5; D gene unclear. This CDR3 comprises 11 residues. CDR1 and CDR2 from the germline V gene are GTSNPN and SVGIG (reference sequence). Trimming stripped 0 bases from V and 4 bases from J, with 3 bases between. CDR3 protein: CAWSVGETQYF. The CDR3 nucleotides read TGTGCCTGGAGTGTAGGAGAGACCCAGTACTTC. Supplemented by reference TRBV30 and TRBJ2-5, the full variable domain reads SQTIHQWPATLVQPVGSPLSLECTVEGTSNPNLYWYRQAAGRGLQLLFYSVGIGQISSEVPQNLSASRPQDRQFILSSKKLLLSDSGFYLCAWSVGETQYFGPGTRLLVL.

The chain is built from TRBV28 and TRBJ1-2, with 7 bases identical to TRBD1. The V gene end was trimmed by 7 bases and the J gene end by 2 bases; junction bases not matched to a gene: 7. Germline V lookup: CDR1 MDHEN, CDR2 SYDVKM. The CDR3 extends over 14 amino acids. CDR3 in amino acids: CASTQTGLNYGYTF. The CDR3 coding sequence is TGTGCCAGCACCCAGACAGGGCTAAACTATGGCTACACCTTC.

This clonotype was picked up many times. The rearrangement joins TRBV27 to TRBJ1-2; D call uncertain. The germline V gene has CDR1 MNHEY and CDR2 SMNVEV (reference sequence). The V end lost 6 bases, the J end lost 2 bases, and 10 bases lay between the germline ends. The length of the CDR3 is 13 residues. CDR3 in amino acids: CASSHGLNYGYTF. The CDR3 DNA follows: TGTGCCAGCAGCCACGGACTAAACTATGGCTACACCTTC.

This clonotype turned up a few times. The chain links TRBV9 to TRBJ2-3; TRBD2 might be the D (5 bases). Per the germline V gene, CDR1 is SGDLS and CDR2 is YYNGEE. Trimming removed 4 bases at V and 4 bases at J, with 25 bases between. The CDR3 runs to 18 residues. The CDR3: CASSSRGFLGSQPDTQYF. CDR3 coding DNA: TGTGCCAGCAGCTCCCGAGGGTTTTTGGGCAGCCAGCCAGATACGCAGTATTTT. The full variable domain, in which reference TRBV9 and TRBJ2-3 provide the parts outside the CDR3, is DSGVTQTPKHLITATGQRVTLRCSPRSGDLSVYWYQQSLDQGLQFLIQYYNGEERAKGNILERFSAQQFPDLHSELNLSSLELGDSALYFCASSSRGFLGSQPDTQYFGPGTRLTVL.

This chain joins TRBV7-3 and TRBJ2-1, with D possibly TRBD2 on 6 matching bases. CDR3 length equals 12 residues. Per germline, CDR1 SGHTA and CDR2 FQGTGA. The germline V and J ends were trimmed by 2 bases and 10 bases, with 9 bases remaining between them. The CDR3 sequence is CASSLFRGEQFF. CDR3 DNA sequence: TGTGCCAGCAGCTTATTTCGGGGGGAGCAGTTCTTC. Supplemented by reference TRBV7-3 and TRBJ2-1, the full variable domain reads GAGVSQTPSNKVTEKGKYVELRCDPISGHTALYWYRQSLGQGPEFLIYFQGTGAADDSGLPNDRFFAVRPEGSVSTLKIQRTERGDSAVYLCASSLFRGEQFFGPGTRLTVL.